These 27 T cell receptor beta chains were all obtained from the same sample, sequenced in a study of shared clonotypes between healthy human individuals. Generated by immunoSEQ multiplex PCR, the TCRdb table keeps only in-frame clones and is missing some. This table holds 660,000 or so clones, about 96% found once. It was CD45RO-negative cells, positively selected for CCR7, that made up naive CD8 cells, with terminally differentiated effector memory CD45RA+ cells excluded. The sequenced sample was naive CD8+ T cells sorted from blood. These receptor sequences come from a woman aged 25 to 39 in good health.

To note about this clone: At the DNA level, this CDR3 is encoded by other sequences in the same sample as well. CDR3 coding DNA: TGTGCCAGCAGCCCTGGGGGGGGCGACACTGAAGCTTTCTTT. It yields the protein CASSPGGGDTEAFF. The rearrangement joins TRBV5-4 to TRBJ1-1, with D possibly TRBD1 on 6 matching bases. The V gene lost 4 bases and the J gene lost 3 bases, with 13 bases spanning the gap. CDR1 SGHNT and CDR2 YYREEE come from the germline V gene (reference sequence). The CDR3 loop spans 14 amino acids.

The sample holds one count of this clone. The chain recombines TRBV6-1 with TRBJ1-1; D not certain. Germline V gene sequence: CDR1 MNHNS, CDR2 SASEGT. The CDR3 sequence is 11 residues long. With 4 bases removed from V and 7 bases from J, the gap between germline ends came to 7 bases. CDR3 residues: CASSGTDEAFF. The DNA of the CDR3 is TGTGCCAGCAGTGGAACAGATGAAGCTTTCTTT.

This clone was recorded once. V gene TRBV5-4 combines with J gene TRBJ1-1; 8 bases fit TRBD1. Unmatched junction bases numbered 5, after V lost 2 bases and J lost 5 bases. CDR1 is SGHNT and CDR2 is YYREEE in the germline V gene (reference sequence). This CDR3 comprises 14 residues. The CDR3: CASSFTGGVTEAFF. DNA for the CDR3: TGTGCCAGCAGCTTTACAGGGGGGGTGACTGAAGCTTTCTTT.

The CDR3 bases are TGTGCCAGCAGCTTAGCAGGGAGCAATCAGCCCCAGCATTTT. The encoded protein is CASSLAGSNQPQHF. The chain is built from TRBV7-9 and TRBJ1-5; no definite D call. CDR1 SEHNR and CDR2 FQNEAQ come from the germline V gene (reference sequence). V was trimmed by 0 bases and J by 1 base, leaving 4 bases between them. This CDR3 spans 14 amino acids.

This clone was detected once. This sequence joins TRBV5-1 and TRBJ1-2, with D unclear. This CDR3 is 16 amino acids long. CDR1 is SGHRS and CDR2 is YFSETQ in the germline V gene. V was shortened by 4 bases and J by 4 bases, with 20 bases between the two germline ends. In nucleotides, the CDR3 is TGCGCCAGCAGCCATACTCAACCGGGAAGTGTCTATGGCTACACCTTC. This encodes CASSHTQPGSVYGYTF.

J is TRBJ2-7 and V is TRBV11-2, with a weak D call TRBD2 (5 bases). This CDR3 is built from 16 residues. Germline assignment: CDR1 SGHAT and CDR2 FQNNGV. V dropped 5 bases and J dropped 2 bases, with 19 bases sitting between them. The chain's CDR3 is CASSPSGDPVTYEQYF. CDR3 bases: TGTGCCAGCAGCCCGTCCGGGGATCCCGTAACCTACGAGCAGTACTTC.

The rearrangement joins TRBV10-2 to TRBJ1-2, with D unresolved. V lost 0 bases and J lost 3, with 11 bases in between. In germline, CDR1 is WSHSY, CDR2 SAAADI. CDR3 length: 15 amino acids. In DNA form, the CDR3 reads TGCGCCAGCAGTGAGTCTAGAGGGTTCCACTATGGCTACACCTTC. Its translation: CASSESRGFHYGYTF.

The gene calls are TRBV10-2 and TRBJ2-1, with unresolved D. The ends were cut back, 0 bases at V and 5 bases at J, with 5 bases in the middle. The CDR3 consists of 13 residues. CDR1 is WSHSY, CDR2 SAAADI, per germline. The CDR3 bases are TGCGCCAGCAGTGAGTCTGACCACAATGAGCAGTTCTTC. Its protein is CASSESDHNEQFF.

The V and J genes are TRBV28 and TRBJ1-1, with TRBD1 identical over 8 bases. Unmatched junction bases numbered 17, after V lost 10 bases and J lost 4 bases. CDR3 size: 16 residues. Germline-derived CDR1 and CDR2 are MDHEN and SYDVKM. CDR3 sequence: CATLFPGQDWVTEAFF. The CDR3 bases are TGTGCCACCCTTTTCCCGGGACAGGATTGGGTCACTGAAGCTTTCTTT.

The gene calls are TRBV5-4 and TRBJ1-1; a possible D gene is TRBD1 (5 bases). Germline loops: CDR1 SGHNT, CDR2 YYREEE (reference sequence). With 0 bases removed from V and 6 bases from J, the gap between germline ends came to 15 bases. The CDR3 is 15 residues long. CDR3 DNA sequence: TGTGCCAGCAGCTTGGAGGGACTTCATCTGTCTGAAGCTTTCTTT. Protein product: CASSLEGLHLSEAFF.

With regard to this clone: As the CDR3 is not closed by the conserved phenylalanine or tryptophan, this likely results from a read error. The chain is built from TRBV11-2 and TRBJ1-2, with D hard to call. Per the germline V gene, CDR1 is SGHAT and CDR2 is FQNNGV. The CDR3 has 15 amino acids. V was clipped by 5 bases and J by 2 bases, with 15 bases between them. The CDR3, as DNA: TGTGCCAGCAGCCTGGGGAGGGTACTAAACTATGGCTACACCCTC. Translated: CASSLGRVLNYGYTL.

The V gene is TRBV2, the J gene TRBJ2-1, with 12 bases lining up with TRBD2. In germline, CDR1 is SNHLY, CDR2 FYNNEI. This CDR3 spans 14 amino acids. Losses at the gene ends were 9 bases for V and 4 bases for J; bases not matched to a gene: 4. The CDR3 DNA follows: TGTGCCAGTCCGGGACTAGCGGGTTACAATGAGCAGTTCTTC. Translated, it gives CASPGLAGYNEQFF.

The chain employs TRBV13 and TRBJ2-7; TRBD1 aligns across 8 bases. This CDR3 comprises 14 residues. V shed 4 bases, J shed 4 bases, and the junction held 6 bases outside the gene matches. Looked up from germline, CDR1 is PRHDT and CDR2 is FYEKMQ (reference sequence). The CDR3 sequence: CASSYTGGQYEQYF. The DNA of the CDR3 is TGTGCCAGCAGCTATACAGGGGGTCAGTACGAGCAGTACTTC.

J is TRBJ1-5 and V is TRBV27; D is perhaps TRBD1 (5 bases). CDR1 is MNHEY and CDR2 is SMNVEV in the germline V gene (reference sequence). Between the trimmed V and J ends, which lost 5 bases and 8 bases, there was a span of 13 bases. The CDR3 loop spans 13 amino acids. The CDR3 loop is CASSTSGLEPQHF. The CDR3, as DNA: TGTGCCAGCAGTACATCAGGGCTAGAGCCCCAGCATTTT.

The CDR3 nucleotides are TGTGCCACCAGCAGAGACTTTACTGAAGCTTTCTTT. This sequence encodes CATSRDFTEAFF. This chain connects TRBV15 to TRBJ1-1; no reliable D call. The germline gives CDR1 LNHNV, CDR2 YYDKDF (reference sequence). Trimming took 0 bases from V and 5 from J, leaving 4 bases between them. The length of the CDR3 is 12 residues.

This clone has a handful of counts. The CDR3 loop is CASSYVDEKLFF. In DNA, the CDR3 is TGTGCCAGCAGTTACGTGGATGAAAAACTGTTTTTT. This chain connects TRBV6-6 to TRBJ1-4; D call uncertain. The germline V gene encodes CDR1 MNHNY and CDR2 SVGAGI (reference sequence). The CDR3 covers 12 residues. The ends were cut back, 2 bases at V and 6 bases at J, with 4 bases in the middle.

The chain is built from TRBV7-8 and TRBJ1-1, with a tentative D call TRBD1 (5 bases). CDR1 and CDR2 from the germline V gene are SGHVS and FQNEAQ. The germline V and J ends were trimmed by 1 base and 4 bases, with 10 bases remaining between them. This CDR3 is built from 14 residues. The CDR3 spells CASSLEGRSTEAFF. In DNA form, the CDR3 reads TGTGCCAGCAGCTTAGAGGGGAGGAGCACTGAAGCTTTCTTT.

The chain links TRBV2 to TRBJ1-5; 12 positions agree with TRBD1. The V gene's germline CDR1 is SNHLY and CDR2 FYNNEI. Losses at the gene ends were 4 bases for V and 10 bases for J; bases not matched to a gene: 11. The CDR3 has 16 residues. The CDR3 protein is CASSVGPGTGGDPQHF. In DNA, the CDR3 is TGTGCCAGCAGTGTGGGGCCGGGGACAGGGGGCGACCCCCAGCATTTT.

This rearrangement joins TRBV7-8 to TRBJ1-4; D remains unclear. This CDR3 spans 11 amino acids. Germline V gene sequence: CDR1 SGHVS, CDR2 FQNEAQ. V lost 5 bases to trimming and J lost 7 bases, with 5 bases between them. In DNA, the CDR3 is TGTGCCAGCAGCATCAGTGAAAAACTGTTTTTT. This encodes CASSISEKLFF.

The rearrangement uses TRBV27 and TRBJ1-1; no firm D call. Per the germline V gene, CDR1 is MNHEY and CDR2 is SMNVEV (reference sequence). V was clipped by 9 bases and J by 10 bases, with 15 bases between them. The CDR3 totals 11 residues. Here the CDR3 reads CASSMGGPAFF. CDR3 coding DNA: TGTGCCAGTTCAATGGGAGGCCCAGCTTTCTTT.

This clone was observed a single time. The genes are TRBV27 and TRBJ2-4, with a possible D match to TRBD1 (6 bases). V was trimmed by 6 bases and J by 5 bases, leaving 11 bases between them. This CDR3 region has 13 residues. CDR1 is MNHEY and CDR2 is SMNVEV in the germline V gene (reference sequence). CDR3 in DNA: TGTGCCAGCAGCCTACAGGGTGAAAACATTCAGTACTTC. Amino acids: CASSLQGENIQYF.

The chain has TRBV4-2 and TRBJ2-5; 8 bases line up with TRBD2. CDR3 length equals 17 residues. Germline V CDR1 and CDR2: LGHNA, YNFKEQ. V lost 0 bases and J lost 5; bases outside the gene matches: 11. The CDR3 coding sequence is TGTGCCAGCAGCCAAGAGGCCCAGCGGGAGATGGGGGAGACCCAGTACTTC. Protein product: CASSQEAQREMGETQYF.

The chain recombines TRBV5-1 with TRBJ1-2, with D perhaps TRBD1 (5 bases). CDR1 is SGHRS and CDR2 is YFSETQ in the germline V gene. The CDR3 is 14 residues long. V was trimmed by 4 bases and J by 3 bases, leaving 13 bases between them. This chain's CDR3 is CASSVFEGDYGYTF. The CDR3, as DNA: TGCGCCAGCAGCGTATTCGAAGGGGACTATGGCTACACCTTC.

V and J are TRBV6-4 and TRBJ2-7; D not certain. The germline gives CDR1 MRHNA, CDR2 SNTAGT. With 2 bases removed from V and 7 bases from J, the gap between germline ends came to 24 bases. The CDR3 sequence is 17 residues long. The CDR3 sequence is CASSDGDRSEPELEQYF. CDR3 DNA sequence: TGTGCCAGCAGTGACGGGGATCGAAGCGAACCGGAGCTGGAGCAGTACTTC.

The chain employs TRBV28 and TRBJ2-5, with D perhaps matching TRBD2 (6 bases). This CDR3 is 14 amino acids long. CDR1 is MDHEN and CDR2 is SYDVKM in the germline V gene. The V and J ends lost 7 bases and 1 base respectively, with 13 bases between them. The CDR3 reads CASKTGLRQETQYF. The CDR3 coding sequence is TGTGCCAGCAAAACGGGACTCCGCCAAGAGACCCAGTACTTC.

The genes are TRBV7-8 and TRBJ2-3, with 12 bases fitting TRBD2. With 5 bases clipped from V and 2 bases from J, the junction kept 5 bases outside the gene matches. Germline assignment: CDR1 SGHVS and CDR2 FQNEAQ. The CDR3 has 16 amino acids. The CDR3: CASSAGLAGSTDTQYF. The CDR3 nucleotides are TGTGCCAGCAGCGCCGGACTAGCGGGATCCACAGATACGCAGTATTTT.

V and J are TRBV6-1 and TRBJ1-6; D unresolved. The CDR3 runs 14 residues. The germline V gene encodes CDR1 MNHNS and CDR2 SASEGT. V lost 6 bases and J lost 10, with 16 bases in between. The CDR3 spells CASRGRVFESPLHF. The CDR3 nucleotides are TGTGCCAGCAGAGGAAGAGTTTTTGAATCACCCCTCCACTTT.